The 3 T cell receptor beta chains below were found in one sample sequenced in a study of T cells after yellow fever vaccination. TCRdb re-analysed the 5' RACE reads in MiXCR, keeping a single row per CDR3 protein. The sample yields 200,000 to 300,000 distinct CDR3 sequences, 13% seen once. The starting material was CD4+ T cells sorted from PBMCs, obtained 45 days after the yellow fever booster vaccination. Receptors originate from a man aged 25-45 years who received the YFV17D yellow fever vaccine.

The V and J genes are TRBV7-2 and TRBJ2-5; TRBD1 agrees at 8 bases. The V gene's germline CDR1 is SGHTA and CDR2 FQGNSA. The CDR3 spans 16 residues. The V segment lost 5 bases and the J segment 1 base; nucleotides outside the gene matches: 9. Written as DNA, the CDR3 is TGTGCCAGCAGCCAGGGACAGGACCGAATCCAAGAGACCCAGTACTTC. Amino acid sequence: CASSQGQDRIQETQYF.

The V and J genes are TRBV7-9 and TRBJ2-3; the match to TRBD2 covers 11 bases. The CDR3 consists of 16 residues. The trim removed 5 bases at V and 4 bases at J, leaving 8 bases unmatched. The V gene's germline CDR1 is SEHNR and CDR2 FQNEAQ (reference sequence). As DNA, the CDR3 is TGTGCCAGCAGCCCCACTAGCGGGAGCATCCCAGATACGCAGTATTTT. Protein sequence: CASSPTSGSIPDTQYF.

There are a few counts of this clonotype. The rearrangement links TRBV12-3 or TRBV12-4 to TRBJ2-3; 8 bases line up with TRBD2. V lost 3 bases, J lost 3 bases, and 8 bases stayed unmatched. There are 16 residues in the CDR3. In nucleotides, the CDR3 is TGTGCCAGCAGTTTGGCCAATACGGGGGGGACAGATACGCAGTATTTT. This gives the protein CASSLANTGGTDTQYF.